This T cell receptor beta chain came from a study of cytomegalovirus exposure and HLA in healthy donors. Turning to the study itself: Assignment to the Caucasian-associated ancestry cluster applied to less than 85% of the approximately 420 genotyped donors. Study-wide results and caveats: Several of the most significant clusters were apparently associated with common viral pathogens in a later analysis. Because they were indistinguishable, some V segments, including TRBV6-2 and TRBV6-3, were excluded.

Turning to this clone: The antigen is not known.

The primer mix had 60 Vbeta and 13 Jbeta primers. Data came from immunoSEQ multiplex PCR; TCRdb stores just in-frame clones and leaves some out. The sample lists some 90,000 clones, approximately 80% seen once, with 3% to 4% in the top ten. V lost 7 bases, J lost 3 bases, and 6 bases stayed unmatched. The CDR3 consists of 14 residues. The germline CDR1 and CDR2 sequences are MNHEY and SMNVEV (reference sequence). This sequence originates from a woman aged 35 to 49 in good health and CMV-seronegative. Sequences were obtained from PBMCs. This sequence joins TRBV27 and TRBJ1-1; 9 bases match TRBD1. Here the CDR3 reads CASNRDRGYTEAFF. CDR3 nucleotides: TGTGCCAGCAATAGAGACAGGGGGTACACTGAAGCTTTCTTT.